This is a list of T cell receptor beta chains from one sample in a study of T cell responses to AZD1222 COVID-19 vaccine. Produced via immunoSEQ multiplex PCR; TCRdb's table is partial and in-frame only. The repertoire holds fewer than 30,000 clones, with roughly 86% as singletons. Sequencing was performed on peripheral blood, taken 28 days after the second AZD1222 dose. The receptors here all came from an adult who received the AZD1222 COVID-19 vaccine. The CDR3 runs from the conserved cysteine through the conserved F or W. The D gene is left open where the match is weak. Clone size is given for some rows only: seen once, a few or many times, or a class if the clone is expanded.

J gene,V gene,clone size,D gene,CDR3 DNA,CDR3 protein
TRBJ1-2,TRBV10-1,-,-,TGCGCCAGCAGTCGGGGGCCAAACTATGGCTACACCTTC,CASSRGPNYGYTF
TRBJ2-3,TRBV9,-,TRBD2,TGTGCCAGCAGCGCCCGGACTAGCGGGGGTACAGATACGCAGTATTTT,CASSARTSGGTDTQYF
TRBJ2-5,TRBV5-5,once,-,TGTGCCAGCAGCTTGGTAGGGTACCAAGAGACCCAGTACTTC,CASSLVGYQETQYF
TRBJ2-5,TRBV3-1/TRBV3-2,-,-,TGTGCCAGCAGCCAAGAAGGGGGAAAAGAGACCCAGTACTTC,CASSQEGGKETQYF
TRBJ1-2,TRBV30,-,TRBD1,TGTGCCTGGAACAGGGGGCTTCGGGCTGGCTACACCTTC,CAWNRGLRAGYTF
TRBJ1-6,TRBV7-3,few,TRBD1,TGTGCCAGCAGCTTACGGGACAGGGATAGAAATTCACCCCTCCACTTT,CASSLRDRDRNSPLHF
TRBJ2-1,TRBV28,-,TRBD2,TGTGCCAGCAGTTTAGGCCTAGCGGGGGCTGGCAATGAGCAGTTCTTC,CASSLGLAGAGNEQFF
TRBJ2-2,TRBV29-1,-,-,TGCAGCGTTGAAAAACAATTGAACACCGGGGAGCTGTTTTTT,CSVEKQLNTGELFF
TRBJ2-7,TRBV11-3,-,-,TGTGCCAGCAGCTTCAGGGGGGGTAACTCCTACGAGCAGTACTTC,CASSFRGGNSYEQYF
TRBJ2-7,TRBV7-9,-,-,TGTGCCAGCAGGCGGCAGGGCTACGAGCAGTACTTC,CASRRQGYEQYF
TRBJ1-1,TRBV19,-,-,TGTGCCAGTACCAAGTTCACTGAAGCTTTCTTT,CASTKFTEAFF
TRBJ2-3,TRBV29-1,-,-,TGCAGCACCAAAAGGGGGGCGGGTACGCAGTATTTT,CSTKRGAGTQYF
TRBJ1-1,TRBV5-1,-,TRBD1,TGCGCCAGCAGCCGCCGTGGACAGGGGACTGAAGCTTTCTTT,CASSRRGQGTEAFF
TRBJ1-3,TRBV7-9,-,-,TGTGCCAGCAGCTTATTGGGGACTGGAAACACCATATATTTT,CASSLLGTGNTIYF
TRBJ2-5,TRBV7-3,-,-,TGTGCCAGCAGCTTAATGAACTACGAAGGGGAGACCCAGTACTTC,CASSLMNYEGETQYF
TRBJ2-1,TRBV7-2,-,-,TGTGCCAGCAGCTTCTGGAGCAACAATGAGCAGTTCTTC,CASSFWSNNEQFF
TRBJ1-5,TRBV28,-,TRBD1,TGTGCCAGCAGTCCGGGACAGGGGGCGATTCAGCCCCAGCATTTT,CASSPGQGAIQPQHF
TRBJ1-2,TRBV2,few,TRBD1,TGTGCCAGCAGCGAGGACAGGGACGGGAGCTACACCTTC,CASSEDRDGSYTF